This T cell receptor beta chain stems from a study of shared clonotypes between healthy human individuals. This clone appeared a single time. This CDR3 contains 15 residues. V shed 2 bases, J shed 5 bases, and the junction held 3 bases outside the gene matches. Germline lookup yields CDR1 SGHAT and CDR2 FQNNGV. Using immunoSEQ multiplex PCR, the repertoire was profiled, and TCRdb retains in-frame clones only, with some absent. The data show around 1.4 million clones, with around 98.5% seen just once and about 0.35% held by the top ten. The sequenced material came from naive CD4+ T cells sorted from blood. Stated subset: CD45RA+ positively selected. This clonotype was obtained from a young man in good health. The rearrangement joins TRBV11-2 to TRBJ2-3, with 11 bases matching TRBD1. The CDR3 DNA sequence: TGTGCCAGCAGCTTACCGGACAGGGGGCTAGATACGCAGTATTTT. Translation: CASSLPDRGLDTQYF. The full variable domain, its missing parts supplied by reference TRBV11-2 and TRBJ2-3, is EAGVAQSPRYKIIEKRQSVAFWCNPISGHATLYWYQQILGQGPKLLIQFQNNGVVDDSQLPKDRFSAERLKGVDSTLKIQPAKLEDSAVYLCASSLPDRGLDTQYFGPGTRLTVL.